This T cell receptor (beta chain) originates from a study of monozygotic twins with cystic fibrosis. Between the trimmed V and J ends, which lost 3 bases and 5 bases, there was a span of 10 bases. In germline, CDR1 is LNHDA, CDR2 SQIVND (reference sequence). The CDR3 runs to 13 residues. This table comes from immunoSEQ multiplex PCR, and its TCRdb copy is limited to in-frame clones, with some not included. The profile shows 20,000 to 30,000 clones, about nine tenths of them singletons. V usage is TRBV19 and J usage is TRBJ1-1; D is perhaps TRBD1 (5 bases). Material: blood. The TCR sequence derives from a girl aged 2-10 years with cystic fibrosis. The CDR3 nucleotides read TGTGCCAGTAGTATGAGCAGGGCAACTGAAGCTTTCTTT. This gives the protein CASSMSRATEAFF.